This T cell receptor beta chain came from a study of shared clonotypes between healthy human individuals. Overall study results and limits: Only blood was sampled, and tissue TCR repertoires likely differ from blood ones. Compared with memory subsets, naive subsets generally had larger estimated richness.

The assay was immunoSEQ multiplex PCR, and TCRdb's table has in-frame clones only and misses some. The repertoire has more than 2,000,000 clones, approximately 90% of them found once; the top ten carry over 0.12%. Naive CD45RA+ and memory CD45RA-negative subsets were split from CD4+ cells. A word on this clone: Antigen specificity is unknown.

The length of the CDR3 is 14 residues. CDR1 and CDR2 (germline): MNHNY, SVGAGI (reference sequence). J lost 3 bases, V lost 7 bases, and 8 bases had no gene match. This TCR derives from a man younger than 35 in good health. Material for sequencing was naive CD4+ T cells sorted from blood. Stated subset: CD45RA+ positively selected. The chain links TRBV6-6 to TRBJ1-2, with 7 nucleotides matching TRBD1. The CDR3 DNA follows: TGTGCCAGCAAAGGGGCAGGGGGGGACTATGGCTACACCTTC. Translation gives CASKGAGGDYGYTF.